Below are 17 T cell receptor beta chains sequenced from a single sample in a study of cytomegalovirus exposure and HLA in healthy donors. PCR primers comprised 60 Vbeta and 13 Jbeta primers. Clones were sequenced by immunoSEQ multiplex PCR, and TCRdb holds only the in-frame ones, with some missing. The profile shows approximately 130,000 clones, about 70% of them singletons. Sequenced: PBMCs. The receptor source for this set is a woman aged 55 to 70 in good health and CMV-seropositive.

CDR3 amino acids: CASSQEGPYTF. DNA for the CDR3: TGCGCCAGCAGCCAAGAGGGGCCCTACACCTTC. The rearrangement uses TRBV4-1 and TRBJ1-2; a possible D gene is TRBD1 (5 bases). The CDR3 runs to 11 residues. CDR1 MGHRA and CDR2 YSYEKL come from the germline V gene. V was cut by 0 bases and J by 10 bases, with 6 bases left in between.

J is TRBJ2-3 and V is TRBV5-6; 8 nucleotides match TRBD2. In germline, CDR1 is SGHDT, CDR2 YYEEEE. V was pared by 7 bases and J by 1 base, with 11 bases of the junction left unmatched. The CDR3 runs 16 residues. CDR3 DNA sequence: TGTGCCAGCTTTCGGGCGAGCGGGGGCCGCACAGATACGCAGTATTTT. It yields the protein CASFRASGGRTDTQYF.

This clone was seen once. V and J are TRBV5-4 and TRBJ2-3; maybe TRBD1 (6 bases). The length of the CDR3 is 16 residues. In germline, CDR1 is SGHNT, CDR2 YYREEE (reference sequence). V was shortened by 1 base and J by 0 bases, with 12 bases between the two germline ends. The CDR3 region is CASSLKGVPSTDTQYF. DNA for the CDR3: TGTGCCAGCAGCTTGAAGGGGGTACCTAGCACAGATACGCAGTATTTT.

This clone was detected once. The V and J genes are TRBV4-1 and TRBJ1-5; perhaps TRBD1 as D (5 bases). This CDR3 has 16 amino acids. The germline gives CDR1 MGHRA, CDR2 YSYEKL. V lost 4 bases to trimming and J lost 6 bases, with 19 bases between them. The CDR3 nucleotides read TGCGCCAGCAGCCCAGACGGACCGGGGGATCGTCAGCCCCAGCATTTT. This codes for CASSPDGPGDRQPQHF.

The table lists this clone with a few counts. V usage is TRBV11-1 and J usage is TRBJ2-7; maybe TRBD1 (5 bases). The CDR3 extends over 15 amino acids. Looked up from germline, CDR1 is SGHAT and CDR2 is FQDESV (reference sequence). V was pared by 1 base and J by 0 bases, with 10 bases between. The CDR3 loop is CASSLGTGLSYEQYF. Here the CDR3 DNA reads TGTGCCAGCAGCTTAGGCACAGGCCTCTCCTACGAGCAGTACTTC. Full variable domain (remainder filled in from reference TRBV11-1 and TRBJ2-7): EAEVAQSPRYKITEKSQAVAFWCDPISGHATLYWYRQILGQGPELLVQFQDESVVDDSQLPKDRFSAERLKGVDSTLKIQPAELGDSAMYLCASSLGTGLSYEQYFGPGTRLTVT.

The gene calls are TRBV10-2 and TRBJ1-1, with unresolved D. Trimming took off 7 bases at V and 0 bases at J, with 6 bases between the two ends. CDR1 is WSHSY and CDR2 is SAAADI in the germline V gene. The CDR3 covers 12 residues. CDR3 in amino acids: CASTGLNTEAFF. The CDR3, as DNA: TGCGCCAGCACGGGGTTGAACACTGAAGCTTTCTTT.

The V call is TRBV2, the J call TRBJ1-5; D is ambiguous. Trimming took off 6 bases at V and 5 bases at J, with 17 bases between the two ends. The CDR3 sequence is 15 residues long. CDR1 and CDR2 (germline): SNHLY, FYNNEI. The CDR3 nucleotides are TGTGCCAGCAGGGGAGGGCCCACTCCATATCAGCCCCAGCATTTT. Translated, it gives CASRGGPTPYQPQHF.

The gene calls are TRBV29-1 and TRBJ2-1; D might be TRBD1 (6 bases). Germline CDR1 and CDR2: SQVTM and ANQGSEA. The V gene lost 2 bases and the J gene lost 9 bases, with 11 bases spanning the gap. This CDR3 region has 12 residues. The DNA of the CDR3 is TGCAGCGTTGAAATTAGCAGGGGTGAGCAGTTCTTC. It translates to CSVEISRGEQFF.

The rearrangement links TRBV5-1 to TRBJ2-5; D gene uncertain. Germline assignment: CDR1 SGHRS and CDR2 YFSETQ. The CDR3 loop spans 14 amino acids. The V gene lost 0 bases and the J gene lost 5 bases, with 11 bases spanning the gap. CDR3 coding DNA: TGCGCCAGCAGCTTGGCCGCGCGGCCCGAGACCCAGTACTTC. It is translated as CASSLAARPETQYF.

This chain joins TRBV7-3 and TRBJ2-7; tentatively, D is TRBD2 (5 bases). V was clipped by 4 bases and J by 3 bases, with 10 bases between them. CDR1 SGHTA and CDR2 FQGTGA come from the germline V gene. The CDR3 runs 13 residues. The DNA for the CDR3 is TGTGCCAGCAGCTCGGACGGACTCTACGAGCAGTACTTC. Residues: CASSSDGLYEQYF.

This sequence joins TRBV4-1 and TRBJ2-3; the match to TRBD2 covers 7 bases. Germline lookup yields CDR1 MGHRA and CDR2 YSYEKL. This CDR3 is 15 amino acids long. Trimming cost V 4 bases and J 4 bases; bases outside gene matches: 8. CDR3 in amino acids: CASSPTGLEADTQYF. The DNA of the CDR3 is TGCGCCAGCAGCCCGACCGGACTAGAGGCAGATACGCAGTATTTT.

V is TRBV27 and J is TRBJ2-1; the match to TRBD1 covers 7 bases. Trimming at V came to 5 bases and at J to 2 bases, leaving 9 bases not matched to a gene. In germline, CDR1 is MNHEY, CDR2 SMNVEV (reference sequence). The CDR3 covers 16 residues. CDR3 amino acids: CASSPMAGTAYNEQFF. Written as DNA, the CDR3 is TGTGCCAGCAGTCCGATGGCCGGGACAGCCTACAATGAGCAGTTCTTC.

The chain joins TRBV9 to TRBJ1-1, with TRBD1 matching 11 bases. Germline CDR1 is SGDLS and CDR2 is YYNGEE. The CDR3 runs to 13 residues. J lost 8 bases, V lost 3 bases, and 3 bases had no gene match. Written as DNA, the CDR3 is TGTGCCAGCAGCGGGACAGGGGGCATCGAAGCTTTCTTT. It yields the protein CASSGTGGIEAFF.

Only a few counts were recorded for this clone. V and J are TRBV5-8 and TRBJ2-7; tentatively, D is TRBD2 (7 bases). Trimming removed 1 base from V and 3 bases from J, with 17 bases in between. Per germline, CDR1 SGHTS and CDR2 YDEGEE. The CDR3 consists of 16 residues. The CDR3 DNA follows: TGTGCCAGCAGCTTGCTCGGGGGGTCAGGGGACTACGAGCAGTACTTC. It is translated as CASSLLGGSGDYEQYF.

V is TRBV4-1 and J is TRBJ1-2, with D maybe TRBD1 (5 bases). The CDR3 loop spans 15 amino acids. Germline loops: CDR1 MGHRA, CDR2 YSYEKL. Trimming pared 0 bases from V and 5 bases from J, leaving 13 bases between. The CDR3 DNA sequence: TGCGCCAGCAGCCAAGAAGTCGGAGGGGCGTATGGCTACACCTTC. Its translation: CASSQEVGGAYGYTF.

This rearrangement joins TRBV5-5 to TRBJ2-3; weak D call: TRBD1 (5 bases). The germline V and J ends were trimmed by 1 base and 3 bases, with 15 bases remaining between them. This CDR3 is built from 16 residues. From germline, CDR1 is SGHKS and CDR2 YYEKEE (reference sequence). CDR3 DNA: TGTGCCAGCAGCTTGTGGGCGACAGTTAAGACAGATACGCAGTATTTT. As protein: CASSLWATVKTDTQYF.

CDR3 coding DNA: TGTGCCAGCAGACCGGGACTAGCGGGGGGCGCTGGCCAGTTCTTC. Protein product: CASRPGLAGGAGQFF. The V call is TRBV6-5, the J call TRBJ2-1; 15 bases are a match to TRBD2. Germline trimming cut 6 bases from V and 13 bases from J; bases unmatched to any gene: 10. CDR1 is MNHEY and CDR2 is SVGAGI in the germline V gene. The CDR3 is made up of 15 amino acids.